The TCR beta chain under discussion was sequenced for a study of T cell repertoires in cytomegalovirus infection. On the study more broadly: Recently identified HLA-C-restricted and well-studied HLA-B-restricted CMV epitopes were used. From public TCR beta signatures came an indication of both CMV infection and matching HLA type. General observations from the study: CMV-specific TCR beta clonotypes restricted by HLA-C were the ones dominating the ex vivo response. Carriers of CMV plus the relevant HLA were identified by cumulative public TCR beta family frequency.

About this clonotype itself: Its antigen is not identified.

This CDR3 has 15 residues. V shed 7 bases and J 0 bases; nucleotides not matched to a gene: 9. Germline-derived CDR1 and CDR2 are KGHSH and LQKENI. TCRdb re-derived calls from the reads in MiXCR, one entry per CDR3 protein. Seen here are some 350,000 distinct CDR3 sequences, about 28% observed once, and the top ten hold about 20%. J is TRBJ2-7 and V is TRBV18; 7 nucleotides agree with TRBD2. The sample was cultured PBMCs, taken from culture after CMV antigen stimulation. The sequence came from a human donor in good health (CMV status not recorded). Some clones in this sample may be carry-over from other donors' samples. CDR3 nucleotide sequence: TGTGCCAGCTTACCGCTAGGCGGGGGCTCCTACGAGCAGTACTTC. It translates to CASLPLGGGSYEQYF. Using reference TRBV18 and TRBJ2-7 for the parts outside the CDR3, the full variable domain is NAGVMQNPRHLVRRRGQEARLRCSPMKGHSHVYWYRQLPEEGLKFMVYLQKENIIDESGMPKERFSAEFPKEGPSILRIQQVVRGDSAAYFCASLPLGGGSYEQYFGPGTRLTVT.